These 16 T cell receptor beta chains were sequenced from one sample in a study of OX40 agonist ivuxolimab in advanced cancers. Assay used: immunoSEQ multiplex PCR; TCRdb lists only in-frame clones, some missing. This sample has tens of thousands of clones, with about 88% found just once. The source material was CD4+ or CD8+ T cells sorted from blood, sampled in a trial of the OX40 agonist ivuxolimab. These receptors were taken from an adult with an advanced solid tumor such as melanoma, head and neck, liver or kidney cancer.

The rearrangement uses TRBV19 and TRBJ2-1, with TRBD2 matching 14 bases. From germline, CDR1 is LNHDA and CDR2 SQIVND (reference sequence). This CDR3 contains 16 residues. J gave up 10 bases and V 8 bases, and 13 bases lay outside the gene matches. The CDR3, as DNA: TGTGCCAGTTGGGGTAGGGGGACTAGCGGGAGTTGGGAGCAGTTCTTC. Its translation is CASWGRGTSGSWEQFF.

The V and J genes are TRBV4-3 and TRBJ2-1, with TRBD2 matching over 8 bases. V gave up 0 bases and J gave up 2 bases; unmatched junction bases: 6. The CDR3 has 17 residues. Germline CDR1 and CDR2: LGHNA and YSLEER. CDR3 sequence (DNA): TGCGCCAGCAGCCAAGATGCGGGAGGCCTCCCCTACAATGAGCAGTTCTTC. Amino acids: CASSQDAGGLPYNEQFF.

This chain links TRBV5-6 with TRBJ2-7; D gene ambiguous. Germline V lookup: CDR1 SGHDT, CDR2 YYEEEE. The CDR3 is made up of 14 amino acids. With 1 base removed from V and 3 bases from J, the gap between germline ends came to 11 bases. The CDR3 sequence is CASSLRVLDYEQYF. In DNA, the CDR3 is TGTGCCAGCAGCTTGCGGGTCCTTGACTACGAGCAGTACTTC.

V and J are TRBV4-1 and TRBJ2-1; no firm D call. The CDR3 loop spans 12 amino acids. Germline V gene sequence: CDR1 MGHRA, CDR2 YSYEKL. Trimming removed 4 bases from V and 8 bases from J, with 9 bases in between. This chain's CDR3 is CASSRPYDEQFF. In nucleotides, the CDR3 is TGCGCCAGCAGCCGACCATACGATGAGCAGTTCTTC.

The rearrangement links TRBV19 to TRBJ1-1; 9 bases align to TRBD1. The CDR3 sequence is 16 residues long. Unmatched junction bases numbered 7, after V lost 2 bases and J lost 3 bases. Germline V gives CDR1 LNHDA, CDR2 SQIVND (reference sequence). In nucleotides, the CDR3 is TGTGCCAGTAGTATAACAGGGGGCCGGTTGTACACTGAAGCTTTCTTT. Amino acids: CASSITGGRLYTEAFF.

This clone has only one observation. V is TRBV12-5 and J is TRBJ2-1; D unresolved. Trimming took 1 base from V and 0 from J, leaving 10 bases between them. This CDR3 has 16 residues. CDR1 LGHNT and CDR2 FRNRAP come from the germline V gene. The DNA for the CDR3 is TGTGCTAGTGGTTTGGCCAGCGATAGCTCCTACAATGAGCAGTTCTTC. It codes for CASGLASDSSYNEQFF.

The sample holds one count of this clone. The V gene is TRBV11-3, the J gene TRBJ2-4; D could derive from TRBD1 or TRBD2 (5 bases each). Per the germline V gene, CDR1 is SGHNT and CDR2 is YENEEA. Between the trimmed V and J ends, which lost 5 bases and 6 bases, there was a span of 17 bases. The CDR3 sequence is 15 residues long. CDR3 DNA: TGTGCCAGCAGCCTATACAGCGGCCAGGGAAACATTCAGTACTTC. Encoded protein: CASSLYSGQGNIQYF.

V gene TRBV9 combines with J gene TRBJ2-7; 9 bases are shared with TRBD2. Germline trimming cut 10 bases from V and 1 base from J; bases unmatched to any gene: 12. Germline V lookup: CDR1 SGDLS, CDR2 YYNGEE. The CDR3 is 15 residues long. The chain's CDR3 is CASGPLAGASYEQYF. CDR3 bases: TGTGCCTCCGGACCATTAGCGGGAGCGTCCTACGAGCAGTACTTC.

This clone was counted a single time. The chain carries TRBV6-5 and TRBJ2-7; 12 bases fit TRBD2. The V and J ends lost 0 bases and 4 bases, in that order; junction bases with no gene match: 4. This CDR3 has 16 residues. CDR1 and CDR2 (germline): MNHEY, SVGAGI. The CDR3 nucleotides are TGTGCCAGCAGTTACTCGCCTAGCGGGAGGGCTTACGAGCAGTACTTC. Translation gives CASSYSPSGRAYEQYF.

V usage is TRBV4-1 and J usage is TRBJ1-3; D gene unclear. The CDR3 is 14 residues long. Trimming shortened V by 2 bases and J by 0 bases, and 5 bases separated the two germline ends. Germline assignment: CDR1 MGHRA and CDR2 YSYEKL. In DNA, the CDR3 is TGCGCCAGCAGCCAACCGAGCTCTGGAAACACCATATATTTT. It is translated as CASSQPSSGNTIYF.

The rearrangement links TRBV5-1 to TRBJ2-7, with D maybe TRBD2 (5 bases). With 5 bases removed from V and 3 bases from J, the gap between germline ends came to 12 bases. Germline CDR1 SGHRS, CDR2 YFSETQ. The CDR3 is made up of 13 amino acids. The CDR3 region has the DNA TGCGCCAGCAGTGAGAGGGTAAGCTACGAGCAGTACTTC. Its translation: CASSERVSYEQYF.

The chain has TRBV18 and TRBJ2-5, with a possible D match to TRBD2 (6 bases). Trimming left V 4 bases short and J 5 bases short, with 14 bases between. The CDR3 totals 14 residues. Germline V lookup: CDR1 KGHSH, CDR2 LQKENI. The CDR3 region has the DNA TGTGCCAGCTCACTCTCAAGGAGGGCTGAGACCCAGTACTTC. Protein product: CASSLSRRAETQYF.

This chain uses TRBV7-6 with TRBJ2-4, with D possibly matching TRBD2 (5 bases). The CDR3 extends over 16 amino acids. CDR1 is SGHVS and CDR2 is FNYEAQ in the germline V gene. The germline V and J ends were trimmed by 5 bases and 1 base, with 15 bases remaining between them. CDR3 in amino acids: CASSPEIRGAKNIQYF. The DNA of the CDR3 is TGTGCCAGCAGCCCAGAGATCCGAGGGGCCAAAAACATTCAGTACTTC.

This chain uses TRBV6-1 with TRBJ2-7; D call uncertain. Germline lookup yields CDR1 MNHNS and CDR2 SASEGT. V was cut by 4 bases and J by 1 base, with 2 bases left in between. This CDR3 spans 11 amino acids. In nucleotides, the CDR3 is TGTGCCAGCAGTGGTTCCTACGAGCAGTACTTC. Its protein product is CASSGSYEQYF.

The chain carries TRBV30 and TRBJ1-4; maybe TRBD1 (5 bases). V was trimmed by 3 bases and J by 6 bases, leaving 14 bases between them. Germline CDR1 GTSNPN, CDR2 SVGIG (reference sequence). This CDR3 has 14 residues. The CDR3 sequence: CAWSSLGTDEKLFF. The CDR3, as DNA: TGTGCCTGGAGCTCTTTAGGGACGGATGAAAAACTGTTTTTT. Based on the CDR3 plus reference TRBV30 and TRBJ1-4, the full variable domain is SQTIHQWPATLVQPVGSPLSLECTVEGTSNPNLYWYRQAAGRGLQLLFYSVGIGQISSEVPQNLSASRPQDRQFILSSKKLLLSDSGFYLCAWSSLGTDEKLFFGSGTQLSVL.

This rearrangement joins TRBV7-2 to TRBJ1-4, with D hard to call. CDR1 is SGHTA, CDR2 FQGNSA, per germline. The CDR3 totals 16 residues. V shed 0 bases and J shed 0 bases, with 8 bases lying between them. DNA of the CDR3: TGTGCCAGCAGCTTAGCGAACTTAGCAACTAATGAAAAACTGTTTTTT. It codes for CASSLANLATNEKLFF.